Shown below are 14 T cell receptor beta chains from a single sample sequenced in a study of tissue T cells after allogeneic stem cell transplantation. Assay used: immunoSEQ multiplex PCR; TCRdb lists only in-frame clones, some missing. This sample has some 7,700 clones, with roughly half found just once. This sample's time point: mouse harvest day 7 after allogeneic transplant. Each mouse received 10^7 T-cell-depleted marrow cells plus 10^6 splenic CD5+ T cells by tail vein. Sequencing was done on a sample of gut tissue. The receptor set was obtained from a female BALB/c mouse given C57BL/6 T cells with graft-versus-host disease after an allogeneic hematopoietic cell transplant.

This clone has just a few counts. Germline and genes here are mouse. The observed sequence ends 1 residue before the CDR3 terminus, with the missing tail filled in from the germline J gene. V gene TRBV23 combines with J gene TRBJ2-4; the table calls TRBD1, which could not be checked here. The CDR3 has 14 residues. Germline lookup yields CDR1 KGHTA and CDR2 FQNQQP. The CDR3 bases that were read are TGCTCCAGCAAGGGGGCGACGAGTCAAAACACCTTGTAC. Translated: CSSKGATSQNTLY. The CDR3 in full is CSSKGATSQNTLYF.

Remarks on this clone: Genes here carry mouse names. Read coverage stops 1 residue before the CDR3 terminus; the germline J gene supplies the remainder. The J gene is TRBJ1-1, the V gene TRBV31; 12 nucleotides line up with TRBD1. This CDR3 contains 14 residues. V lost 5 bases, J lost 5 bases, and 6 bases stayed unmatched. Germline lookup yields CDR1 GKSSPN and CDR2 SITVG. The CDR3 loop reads CAWSGTGGWTEVFF. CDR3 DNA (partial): TGTGCCTGGTCCGGGACAGGGGGCTGGACAGAAGTCTTC.

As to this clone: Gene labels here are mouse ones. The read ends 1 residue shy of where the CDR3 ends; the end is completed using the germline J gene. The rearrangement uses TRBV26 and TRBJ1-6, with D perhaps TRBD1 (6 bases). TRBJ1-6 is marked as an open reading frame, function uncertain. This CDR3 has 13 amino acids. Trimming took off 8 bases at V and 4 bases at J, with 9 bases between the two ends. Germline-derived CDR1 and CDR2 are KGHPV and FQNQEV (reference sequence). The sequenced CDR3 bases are TGTGCCAGCGGGACAAGATATAATTCGCCCCTCTAC. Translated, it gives CASGTRYNSPLY. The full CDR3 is CASGTRYNSPLYF.

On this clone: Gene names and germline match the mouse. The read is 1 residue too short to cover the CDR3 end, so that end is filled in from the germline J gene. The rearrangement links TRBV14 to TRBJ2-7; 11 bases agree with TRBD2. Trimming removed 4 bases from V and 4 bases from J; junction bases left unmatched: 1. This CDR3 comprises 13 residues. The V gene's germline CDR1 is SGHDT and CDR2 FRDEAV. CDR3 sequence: CASSRDWGYEQYF. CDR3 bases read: TGTGCCAGCAGTCGGGACTGGGGGTATGAACAGTAC. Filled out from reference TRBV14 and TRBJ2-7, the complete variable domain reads EAGVTQSPRYAVLQEGQAVSFWCDPISGHDTLYWYQQPRDQGPQLLVYFRDEAVIDNSQLPSDRFSAVRPKGTNSTLKIQSAKQGDTATYLCASSRDWGYEQYFGPGTRLTVL.

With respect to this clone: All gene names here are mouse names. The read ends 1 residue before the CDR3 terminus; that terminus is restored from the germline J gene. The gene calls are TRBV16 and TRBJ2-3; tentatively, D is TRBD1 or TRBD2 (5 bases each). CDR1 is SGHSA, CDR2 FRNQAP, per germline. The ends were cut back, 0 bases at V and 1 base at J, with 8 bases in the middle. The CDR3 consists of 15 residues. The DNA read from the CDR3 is TGTGCAAGCAGCTTAGATGGGACGGGTGCAGAAACGCTGTAT. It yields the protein CASSLDGTGAETLY. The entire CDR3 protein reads CASSLDGTGAETLYF. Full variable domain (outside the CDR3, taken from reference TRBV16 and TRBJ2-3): NAGVIQTPRHKVTGKGQEATLWCEPISGHSAVFWYRQTIVQGLEFLTYFRNQAPIDDSGMPKERFSAQMPNQSHSTLKIQSTQPQDSAVYLCASSLDGTGAETLYFGSGTRLTVL.

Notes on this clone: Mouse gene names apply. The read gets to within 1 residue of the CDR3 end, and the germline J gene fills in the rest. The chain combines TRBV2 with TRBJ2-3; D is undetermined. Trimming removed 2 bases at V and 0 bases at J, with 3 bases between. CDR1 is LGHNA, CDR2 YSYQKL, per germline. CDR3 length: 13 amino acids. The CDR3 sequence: CASSQTSAETLYF. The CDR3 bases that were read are TGTGCCAGCAGCCAAACTAGTGCAGAAACGCTGTAT.

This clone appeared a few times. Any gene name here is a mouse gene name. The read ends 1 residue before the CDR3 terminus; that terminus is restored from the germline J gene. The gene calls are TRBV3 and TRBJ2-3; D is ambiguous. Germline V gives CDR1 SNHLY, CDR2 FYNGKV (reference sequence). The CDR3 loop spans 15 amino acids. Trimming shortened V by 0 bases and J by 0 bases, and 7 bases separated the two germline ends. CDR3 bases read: TGTGCCAGCAGCTTAGCCAGATTTAGTGCAGAAACGCTGTAT. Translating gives CASSLARFSAETLY. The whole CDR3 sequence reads CASSLARFSAETLYF.

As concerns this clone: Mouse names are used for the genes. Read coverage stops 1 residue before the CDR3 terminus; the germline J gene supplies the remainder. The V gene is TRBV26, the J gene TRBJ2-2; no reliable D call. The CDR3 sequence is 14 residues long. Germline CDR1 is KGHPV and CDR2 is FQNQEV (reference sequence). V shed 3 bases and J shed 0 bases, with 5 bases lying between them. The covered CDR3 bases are TGTGCCAGCAGTCTTACAACAAACACCGGGCAGCTCTAC. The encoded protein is CASSLTTNTGQLY. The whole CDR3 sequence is CASSLTTNTGQLYF. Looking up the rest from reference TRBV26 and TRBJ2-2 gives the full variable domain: NSKVIQTPRYLVKGQGQKAKMRCIPEKGHPVVFWYQQNKNNEFKFLINFQNQEVLQQIDMTEKRFSAECPSNSPCSLEIQSSEAGDSALYLCASSLTTNTGQLYFGEGSKLTVL.

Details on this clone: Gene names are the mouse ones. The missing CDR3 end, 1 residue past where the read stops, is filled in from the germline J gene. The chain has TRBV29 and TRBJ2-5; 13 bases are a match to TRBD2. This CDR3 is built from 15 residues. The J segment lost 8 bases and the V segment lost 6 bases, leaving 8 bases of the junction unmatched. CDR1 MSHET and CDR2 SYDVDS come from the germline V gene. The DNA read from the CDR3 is TGTGCTAGCAGCCCGGACTGGGGGGGCGCGGGCACCCAGTAC. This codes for CASSPDWGGAGTQY. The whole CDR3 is CASSPDWGGAGTQYF.

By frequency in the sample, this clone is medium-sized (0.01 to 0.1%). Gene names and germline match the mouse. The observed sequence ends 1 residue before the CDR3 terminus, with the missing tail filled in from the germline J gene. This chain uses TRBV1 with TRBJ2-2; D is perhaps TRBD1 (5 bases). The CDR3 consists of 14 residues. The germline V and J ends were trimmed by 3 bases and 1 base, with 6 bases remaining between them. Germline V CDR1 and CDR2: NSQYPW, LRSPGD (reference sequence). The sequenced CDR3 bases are TGCACCTGCAGTGCCGGACAAAACACCGGGCAGCTCTAC. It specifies CTCSAGQNTGQLY. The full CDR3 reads CTCSAGQNTGQLYF.

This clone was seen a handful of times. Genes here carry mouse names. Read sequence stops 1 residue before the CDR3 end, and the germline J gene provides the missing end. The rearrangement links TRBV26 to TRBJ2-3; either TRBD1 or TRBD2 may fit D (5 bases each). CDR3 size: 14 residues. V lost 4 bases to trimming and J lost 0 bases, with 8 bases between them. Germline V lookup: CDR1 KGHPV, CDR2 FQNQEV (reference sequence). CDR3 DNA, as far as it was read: TGTGCCAGCAGTCCGTGGGACAGTGCAGAAACGCTGTAT. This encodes CASSPWDSAETLY. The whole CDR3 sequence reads CASSPWDSAETLYF.

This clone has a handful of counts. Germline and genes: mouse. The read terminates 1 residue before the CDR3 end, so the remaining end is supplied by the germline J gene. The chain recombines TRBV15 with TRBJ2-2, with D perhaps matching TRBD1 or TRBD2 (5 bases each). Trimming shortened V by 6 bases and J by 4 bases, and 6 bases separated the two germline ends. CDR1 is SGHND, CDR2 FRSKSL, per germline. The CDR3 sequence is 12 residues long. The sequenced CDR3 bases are TGTGCCAGCAGGGGGACCACCGGGCAGCTCTAC. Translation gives CASRGTTGQLY. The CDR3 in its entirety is CASRGTTGQLYF.

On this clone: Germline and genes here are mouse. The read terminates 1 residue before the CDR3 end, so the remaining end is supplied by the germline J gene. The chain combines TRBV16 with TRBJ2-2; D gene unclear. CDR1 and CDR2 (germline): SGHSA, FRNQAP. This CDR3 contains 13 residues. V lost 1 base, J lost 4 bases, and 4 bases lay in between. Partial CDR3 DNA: TGTGCAAGCAGCTTAGGGGGCACCGGGCAGCTCTAC. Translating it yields CASSLGGTGQLY. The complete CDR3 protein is CASSLGGTGQLYF.

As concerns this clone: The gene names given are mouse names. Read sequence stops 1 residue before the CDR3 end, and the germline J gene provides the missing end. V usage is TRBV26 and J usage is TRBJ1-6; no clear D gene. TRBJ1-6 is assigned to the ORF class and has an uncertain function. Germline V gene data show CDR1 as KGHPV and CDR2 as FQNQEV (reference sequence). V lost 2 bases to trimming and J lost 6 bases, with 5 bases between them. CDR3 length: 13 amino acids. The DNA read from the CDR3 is TGTGCCAGCAGTCTGAACACTAATTCGCCCCTCTAC. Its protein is CASSLNTNSPLY. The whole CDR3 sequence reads CASSLNTNSPLYF.